The clone carrying this T cell receptor (beta chain) was observed a single time. Its antigen remains unidentified. The CDR3 runs 11 residues. V trimming: 4 bases; J trimming: 15 bases; junction bases outside the gene matches: 5. Germline CDR1 reads SGHAT; CDR2 reads FQNNGV. The method was immunoSEQ multiplex PCR; TCRdb's version includes in-frame clones alone and lacks a portion of them. Of roughly 43,000 clones listed, over 85% are singletons. The data derive from a study of cytomegalovirus exposure and HLA in healthy donors. As for the study in general: A later analysis reported the 120 or so validation repertoires used the same platform as the 550 to 700 first-cohort repertoires. The study's findings and limits: In the roughly 120 validation repertoires, a later analysis found that first-cohort TCR clusters tended to co-occur. There were a few CMV-associated chains whose specificity for CMV antigens was confirmed in vitro. While the bulk of TCR sequences proved rare, some public TCRs turned up in many donors.

Source material: PBMCs. This sequence originates from a woman between 18 and 29 years old in good health and CMV-seronegative. V usage is TRBV11-2 and J usage is TRBJ2-4; 8 bases agree with TRBD1. CDR3 in DNA: TGTGCCAGCAGCTCCGGACAGGGCACGTACTTC. Amino acids: CASSSGQGTYF.